The next 22 T cell receptor beta chains were all read from a single sample in a study of beta chain features in type 1 diabetes. The study reverse transcribed the entire isolated RNA, so it sequenced expressed TCRB transcripts. Clones were read by immunoSEQ multiplex PCR, and TCRdb kept only the in-frame ones, dropping some. The repertoire holds 400,000 to 450,000 clones, with roughly 13% as singletons. Sequencing was performed on naive CD4+ T cells from blood. The origin of the receptors is a man aged 25 to 40 in good health.

This clone was counted a few times. The chain couples TRBV7-9 to TRBJ2-3; D uncertain. Between the trimmed V and J ends, which lost 6 bases and 0 bases, there was a span of 10 bases. Germline V lookup: CDR1 SEHNR, CDR2 FQNEAQ (reference sequence). The CDR3 sequence is 14 residues long. CDR3 region: CASRGGLSTDTQYF. CDR3 nucleotides: TGTGCCAGCAGAGGCGGCCTAAGCACAGATACGCAGTATTTT. The full variable domain, its missing parts supplied by reference TRBV7-9 and TRBJ2-3, is DTGVSQNPRHKITKRGQNVTFRCDPISEHNRLYWYRQTLGQGPEFLTYFQNEAQLEKSRLLSDRFSAERPKGSFSTLEIQRTEQGDSAMYLCASRGGLSTDTQYFGPGTRLTVL.

In this sample, this clone turned up a few times. The junction shows a germline mismatch at one end, possibly a read error. The CDR3 DNA reads as TGTGCTAGTGGTTTAAAGGGGGCCCAAGGGACCCAGTACTTC. Protein: CASGLKGAQGTQYF. V is TRBV12-5 and J is TRBJ2-5; 7 bases are shared with TRBD1. The CDR3 runs 14 residues. CDR1 and CDR2 from the germline V gene are LGHNT and FRNRAP.

This clone was counted a few times. The V call is TRBV30, the J call TRBJ2-1; TRBD2 aligns across 11 bases. With V trimmed by 1 base and J by 7 bases, 0 bases remained unmatched. Germline CDR1 is GTSNPN and CDR2 is SVGIG (reference sequence). The CDR3 consists of 13 residues. The chain's CDR3 is CAWSGLAGNEQFF. CDR3 sequence (DNA): TGTGCCTGGAGTGGACTAGCGGGAAATGAGCAGTTCTTC.

The chain links TRBV14 to TRBJ1-1; D unresolved. CDR1 and CDR2 (germline): SGHDN, FVKESK. This CDR3 has 12 residues. With 4 bases removed from V and 11 bases from J, the gap between germline ends came to 14 bases. CDR3 sequence reads: CASSPLPGWAFF. CDR3 nucleotides: TGTGCCAGCAGCCCCCTTCCTGGTTGGGCTTTCTTT. The full variable domain, its missing parts supplied by reference TRBV14 and TRBJ1-1, is EAGVTQFPSHSVIEKGQTVTLRCDPISGHDNLYWYRRVMGKEIKFLLHFVKESKQDESGMPNNRFLAERTGGTYSTLKVQPAELEDSGVYFCASSPLPGWAFFGQGTRLTVV.

The chain is built from TRBV4-3 and TRBJ2-3; D uncertain. The V gene's germline CDR1 is LGHNA and CDR2 YSLEER. Trimming stripped 4 bases from V and 2 bases from J, with 4 bases between. The CDR3 extends over 12 amino acids. This chain's CDR3 is CASSRDTDTQYF. In DNA form, the CDR3 reads TGCGCCAGCAGCCGTGACACAGATACGCAGTATTTT.

J is TRBJ2-2 and V is TRBV7-9; no reliable D call. In germline, CDR1 is SEHNR, CDR2 FQNEAQ (reference sequence). The CDR3 has 14 amino acids. V dropped 7 bases and J dropped 5 bases, with 14 bases sitting between them. CDR3 in amino acids: CASIGPGQTGELFF. The CDR3 coding sequence is TGTGCCAGCATCGGACCCGGCCAAACCGGGGAGCTGTTTTTT.

This clone has only a few counts. The chain couples TRBV4-2 to TRBJ2-5, with D perhaps TRBD1 (6 bases). The CDR3 consists of 14 residues. Trimming removed 0 bases from V and 4 bases from J, with 9 bases in between. The germline V gene encodes CDR1 LGHNA and CDR2 YNFKEQ. The CDR3: CASSQDTRGETQYF. CDR3 coding DNA: TGTGCCAGCAGCCAAGATACCAGGGGAGAGACCCAGTACTTC.

The chain combines TRBV7-2 with TRBJ2-7; 12 positions agree with TRBD1. The CDR3 sequence is 16 residues long. From germline, CDR1 is SGHTA and CDR2 FQGNSA. V dropped 1 base and J dropped 5; count of bases not matched to a gene: 6. This CDR3 reads CASSLVQGQGADEQYF. CDR3 DNA: TGTGCCAGCAGCTTAGTCCAGGGACAGGGGGCTGACGAGCAGTACTTC.

The chain combines TRBV30 with TRBJ2-3; 9 bases are a match to TRBD2. CDR1 GTSNPN and CDR2 SVGIG come from the germline V gene (reference sequence). The V gene end was trimmed by 1 base and the J gene end by 6 bases; junction bases not matched to a gene: 8. CDR3 length: 15 amino acids. This CDR3 is CAWSEVAGVFDTQYF. CDR3 bases: TGTGCCTGGAGTGAGGTAGCGGGAGTATTTGATACGCAGTATTTT.

This chain joins TRBV30 and TRBJ2-2; 13 nucleotides align to TRBD2. V shed 8 bases and J 6 bases; nucleotides not matched to a gene: 6. The CDR3 covers 14 residues. From germline, CDR1 is GTSNPN and CDR2 SVGIG (reference sequence). The CDR3 nucleotides are TGTGCCGTCGGACTAGCGGGAGTGCCCGGGGAGCTGTTTTTT. Translated: CAVGLAGVPGELFF. Together with reference TRBV30 and TRBJ2-2, the CDR3 gives the full variable domain: SQTIHQWPATLVQPVGSPLSLECTVEGTSNPNLYWYRQAAGRGLQLLFYSVGIGQISSEVPQNLSASRPQDRQFILSSKKLLLSDSGFYLCAVGLAGVPGELFFGEGSRLTVL.

This clone has a handful of counts. The chain combines TRBV29-1 with TRBJ1-1; D ambiguous. CDR1 SQVTM and CDR2 ANQGSEA come from the germline V gene. The V end lost 1 base, the J end lost 2 bases, and 8 bases lay between the germline ends. This CDR3 region has 13 residues. Written as DNA, the CDR3 is TGCAGCGTTGAAGGCCCACTTAACACTGAAGCTTTCTTT. Amino acids: CSVEGPLNTEAFF.

This clone appeared a few times. This chain links TRBV15 with TRBJ1-1, with D hard to call. The CDR3 contains 13 residues. Germline V gene lookup returns CDR1 LNHNV and CDR2 YYDKDF (reference sequence). V was shortened by 1 base and J by 0 bases, with 3 bases between the two germline ends. The CDR3 DNA sequence: TGTGCCACCAGCAGAGCCGTGAACACTGAAGCTTTCTTT. Its protein product is CATSRAVNTEAFF.

V is TRBV5-1 and J is TRBJ1-6; D remains ambiguous. Germline values: CDR1 SGHRS, CDR2 YFSETQ. With 1 base removed from V and 11 bases from J, the gap between germline ends came to 4 bases. The CDR3 runs to 11 residues. The CDR3 nucleotides read TGCGCCAGCAGCTTGAACCCACCCCTCCACTTT. Its protein is CASSLNPPLHF.

This clone was seen a few times. The gene calls are TRBV7-9 and TRBJ1-4, with 7 bases identical to TRBD1. This CDR3 is 16 amino acids long. The J segment lost 7 bases and the V segment lost 5 bases, leaving 13 bases of the junction unmatched. Looked up from germline, CDR1 is SEHNR and CDR2 is FQNEAQ (reference sequence). This CDR3 reads CASSPTPGGWGEKLFF. CDR3 sequence (DNA): TGTGCCAGCAGCCCTACCCCAGGGGGGTGGGGTGAAAAACTGTTTTTT.

This sequence joins TRBV5-1 and TRBJ2-1; D gene ambiguous. Germline loops: CDR1 SGHRS, CDR2 YFSETQ. The CDR3 has 17 residues. The V and J ends lost 3 bases and 6 bases respectively, with 22 bases between them. The CDR3 DNA reads TGCGCCAGCAGCTCCTCTCTAGGTAGTCGATTTACCAATGAGCAGTTCTTC. This encodes CASSSSLGSRFTNEQFF.

There are a few counts of this clone. This rearrangement joins TRBV9 to TRBJ2-5, with 9 positions matching TRBD1. The CDR3 is 16 residues long. With 2 bases clipped from V and 4 bases from J, the junction kept 9 bases outside the gene matches. Germline-derived CDR1 and CDR2 are SGDLS and YYNGEE. The CDR3 loop is CASSVFLQGAAETQYF. DNA for the CDR3: TGTGCCAGCAGCGTCTTCTTACAGGGGGCAGCAGAGACCCAGTACTTC. Full variable domain (outside the CDR3, taken from reference TRBV9 and TRBJ2-5): DSGVTQTPKHLITATGQRVTLRCSPRSGDLSVYWYQQSLDQGLQFLIQYYNGEERAKGNILERFSAQQFPDLHSELNLSSLELGDSALYFCASSVFLQGAAETQYFGPGTRLLVL.

V and J are TRBV2 and TRBJ1-6; 7 bases align to TRBD1. Germline loops: CDR1 SNHLY, CDR2 FYNNEI. The CDR3 sequence is 14 residues long. The V and J ends lost 6 bases and 11 bases, in that order; junction bases with no gene match: 10. The DNA for the CDR3 is TGTGCCAGCAGCGGTAACAGGGGAAGAGCACCCCTCCACTTT. Encoded protein: CASSGNRGRAPLHF.

This chain uses TRBV6-5 with TRBJ2-7; D is perhaps TRBD1 (6 bases). Trimming removed 6 bases from V and 5 bases from J, with 14 bases in between. This CDR3 is 13 amino acids long. Germline lookup yields CDR1 MNHEY and CDR2 SVGAGI. CDR3 in amino acids: CASSSQGSHEQYV. CDR3 sequence (DNA): TGTGCCAGCAGCTCCCAGGGGTCCCACGAGCAGTACGTC.

This clone was counted a few times. The chain has TRBV9 and TRBJ2-2, with D maybe TRBD2 (6 bases). Germline CDR1 and CDR2: SGDLS and YYNGEE. CDR3 size: 15 residues. Deletions cut 2 bases from V and 3 bases from J, with 11 bases between. The CDR3 DNA reads as TGTGCCAGCAGCGTTACGGGGGAATACACCGGGGAGCTGTTTTTT. Translating gives CASSVTGEYTGELFF.

The rearrangement links TRBV29-1 to TRBJ2-5; 7 bases are shared with TRBD2. The CDR3 spans 12 residues. J lost 2 bases, V lost 7 bases, and 4 bases had no gene match. Germline assignment: CDR1 SQVTM and CDR2 ANQGSEA. In DNA, the CDR3 is TGCAGCGGCGGGACTACGCAAGAGACCCAGTACTTC. Its translation: CSGGTTQETQYF.

The chain links TRBV14 to TRBJ2-7; TRBD1 might be the D (6 bases). Trimming took 1 base from V and 10 from J, leaving 11 bases between them. This CDR3 comprises 12 residues. Germline V gene sequence: CDR1 SGHDN, CDR2 FVKESK. The CDR3 loop is CASSQGRGQQYV. CDR3 sequence (DNA): TGTGCCAGCAGCCAAGGCAGGGGCCAACAGTACGTC.

The chain is built from TRBV19 and TRBJ2-5, with D tentatively TRBD2 (5 bases). There are 14 residues in the CDR3. V lost 9 bases and J lost 5, with 19 bases in between. Germline V gene sequence: CDR1 LNHDA, CDR2 SQIVND (reference sequence). This CDR3 reads CASRGSRRAETQYF. CDR3 nucleotides: TGTGCCAGCCGTGGGAGTCGGCGGGCGGAGACCCAGTACTTC.